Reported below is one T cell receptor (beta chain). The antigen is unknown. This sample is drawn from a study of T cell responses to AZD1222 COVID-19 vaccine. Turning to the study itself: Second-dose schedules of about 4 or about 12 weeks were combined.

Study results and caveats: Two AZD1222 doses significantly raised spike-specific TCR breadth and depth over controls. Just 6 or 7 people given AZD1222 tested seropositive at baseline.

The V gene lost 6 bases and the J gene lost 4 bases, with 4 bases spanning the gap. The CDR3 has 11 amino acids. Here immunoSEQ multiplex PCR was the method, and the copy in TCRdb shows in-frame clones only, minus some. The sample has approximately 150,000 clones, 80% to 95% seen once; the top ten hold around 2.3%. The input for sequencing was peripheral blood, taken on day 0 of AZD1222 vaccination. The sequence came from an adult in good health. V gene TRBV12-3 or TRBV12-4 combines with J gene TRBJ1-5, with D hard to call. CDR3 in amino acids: CASSDNQPQHF. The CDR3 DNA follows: TGTGCCAGCAGCGATAATCAGCCCCAGCATTTT.